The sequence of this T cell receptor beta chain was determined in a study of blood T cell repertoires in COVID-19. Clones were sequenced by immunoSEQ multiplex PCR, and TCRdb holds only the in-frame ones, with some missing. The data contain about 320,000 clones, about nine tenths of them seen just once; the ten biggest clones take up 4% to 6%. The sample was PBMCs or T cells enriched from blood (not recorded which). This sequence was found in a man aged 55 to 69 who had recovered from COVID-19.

The CDR3 DNA reads as TGCGCCAGCAGCTTGGGGGTCGGGAACTCTGGAAACACCATATATTTT. Its translation: CASSLGVGNSGNTIYF. The chain uses TRBV5-1 and TRBJ1-3, with unresolved D. Germline CDR1 and CDR2: SGHRS and YFSETQ. The CDR3 runs 16 residues. V gave up 0 bases and J gave up 0 bases, with 10 bases separating them.